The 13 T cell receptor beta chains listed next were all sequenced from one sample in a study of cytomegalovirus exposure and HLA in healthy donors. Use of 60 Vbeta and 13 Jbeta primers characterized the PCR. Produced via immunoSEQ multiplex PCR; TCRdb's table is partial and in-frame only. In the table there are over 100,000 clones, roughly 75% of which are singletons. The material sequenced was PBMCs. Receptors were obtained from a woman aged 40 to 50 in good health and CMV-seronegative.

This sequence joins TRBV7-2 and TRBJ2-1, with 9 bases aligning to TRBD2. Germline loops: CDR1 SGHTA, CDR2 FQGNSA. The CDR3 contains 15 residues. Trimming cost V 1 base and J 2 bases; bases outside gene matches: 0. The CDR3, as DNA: TGTGCCAGCAGCTTAGGACTAGCGGCCTACAATGAGCAGTTCTTC. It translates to CASSLGLAAYNEQFF.

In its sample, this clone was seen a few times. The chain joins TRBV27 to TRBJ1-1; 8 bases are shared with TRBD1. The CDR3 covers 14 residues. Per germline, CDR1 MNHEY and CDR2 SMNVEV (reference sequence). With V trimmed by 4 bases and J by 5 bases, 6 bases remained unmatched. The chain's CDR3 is CASSSQQGGTEAFF. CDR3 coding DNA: TGTGCCAGCAGTTCCCAACAGGGGGGGACTGAAGCTTTCTTT.

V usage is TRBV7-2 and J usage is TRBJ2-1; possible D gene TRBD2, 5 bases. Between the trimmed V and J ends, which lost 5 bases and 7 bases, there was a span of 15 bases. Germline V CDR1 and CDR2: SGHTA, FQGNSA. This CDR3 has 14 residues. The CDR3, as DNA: TGTGCCAGCAGCCGTTCCCGACTATTTAATGAGCAGTTCTTC. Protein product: CASSRSRLFNEQFF. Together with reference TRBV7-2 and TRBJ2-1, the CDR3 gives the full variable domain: GAGVSQSPSNKVTEKGKDVELRCDPISGHTALYWYRQSLGQGLEFLIYFQGNSAPDKSGLPSDRFSAERTGGSVSTLTIQRTQQEDSAVYLCASSRSRLFNEQFFGPGTRLTVL.

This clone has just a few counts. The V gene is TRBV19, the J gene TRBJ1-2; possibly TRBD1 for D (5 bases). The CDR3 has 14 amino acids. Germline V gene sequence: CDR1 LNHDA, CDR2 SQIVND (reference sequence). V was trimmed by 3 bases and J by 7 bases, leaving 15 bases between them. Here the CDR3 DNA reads TGTGCCAGTAGTATCTACCAGGGAATCAGTGGCTACACCTTC. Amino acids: CASSIYQGISGYTF.

CDR3 loop: CASSLHVDTQYF. The CDR3 nucleotides are TGTGCCAGCAGCTTACATGTAGATACGCAGTATTTT. The rearrangement uses TRBV7-2 and TRBJ2-3; D not certain. This CDR3 region has 12 residues. V gave up 2 bases and J gave up 5 bases, with 5 bases separating them. The germline V gene encodes CDR1 SGHTA and CDR2 FQGNSA.

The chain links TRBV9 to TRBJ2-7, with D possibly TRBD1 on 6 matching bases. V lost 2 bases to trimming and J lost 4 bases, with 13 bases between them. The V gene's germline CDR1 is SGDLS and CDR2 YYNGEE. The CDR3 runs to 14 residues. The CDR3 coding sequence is TGTGCCAGCAGCGTCGGACCGGACAGTTACGAGCAGTACTTC. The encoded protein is CASSVGPDSYEQYF.

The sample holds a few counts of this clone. The CDR3 is CASSYRGPSNQPQHF. CDR3 in DNA: TGTGCCAGCAGTTACAGGGGCCCTAGCAATCAGCCCCAGCATTTT. The rearrangement links TRBV27 to TRBJ1-5; 7 bases fit TRBD1. Germline V CDR1 and CDR2: MNHEY, SMNVEV (reference sequence). The CDR3 spans 15 residues. With 4 bases clipped from V and 0 bases from J, the junction kept 3 bases outside the gene matches.

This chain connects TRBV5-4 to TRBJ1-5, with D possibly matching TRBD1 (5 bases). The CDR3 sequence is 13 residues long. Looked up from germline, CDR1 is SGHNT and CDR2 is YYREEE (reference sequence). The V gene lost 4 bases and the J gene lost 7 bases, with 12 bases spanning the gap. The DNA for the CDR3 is TGTGCCAGCAGCCGGGGAGGGGACCAGCCCCAGCATTTT. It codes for CASSRGGDQPQHF.

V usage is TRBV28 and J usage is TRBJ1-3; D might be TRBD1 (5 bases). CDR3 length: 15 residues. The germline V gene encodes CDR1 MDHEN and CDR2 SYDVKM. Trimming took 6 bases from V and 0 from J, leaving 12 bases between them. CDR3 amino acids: CASSHQGTSGNTIYF. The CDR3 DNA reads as TGTGCCAGCAGCCATCAGGGCACCTCTGGAAACACCATATATTTT.

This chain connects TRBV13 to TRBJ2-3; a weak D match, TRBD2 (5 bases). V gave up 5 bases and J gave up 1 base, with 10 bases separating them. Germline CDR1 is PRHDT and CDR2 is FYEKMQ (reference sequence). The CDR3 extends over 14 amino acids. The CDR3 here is CASSLVGGTDTQYF. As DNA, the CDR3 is TGTGCCAGCAGCCTAGTGGGAGGCACAGATACGCAGTATTTT.

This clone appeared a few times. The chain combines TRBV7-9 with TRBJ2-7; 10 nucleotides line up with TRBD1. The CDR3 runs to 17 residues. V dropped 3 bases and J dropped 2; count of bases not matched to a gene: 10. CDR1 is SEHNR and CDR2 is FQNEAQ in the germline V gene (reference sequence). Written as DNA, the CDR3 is TGTGCCAGCAGCTTCGGTCGAACGGGGACAGGGGCCTACGAGCAGTACTTC. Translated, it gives CASSFGRTGTGAYEQYF.

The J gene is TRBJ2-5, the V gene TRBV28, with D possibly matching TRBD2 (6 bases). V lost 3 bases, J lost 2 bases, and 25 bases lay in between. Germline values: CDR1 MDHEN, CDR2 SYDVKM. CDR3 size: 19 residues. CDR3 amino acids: CASSFPLARRGSHQETQYF. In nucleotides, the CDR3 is TGTGCCAGCAGTTTTCCTCTAGCGAGGCGGGGCTCCCATCAAGAGACCCAGTACTTC.

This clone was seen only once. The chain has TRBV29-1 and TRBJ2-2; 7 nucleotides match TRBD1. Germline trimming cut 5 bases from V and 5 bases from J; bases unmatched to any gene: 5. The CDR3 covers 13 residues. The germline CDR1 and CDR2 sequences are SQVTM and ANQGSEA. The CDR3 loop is CSVRQGLTGELFF. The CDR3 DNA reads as TGCAGCGTTCGACAGGGCCTAACCGGGGAGCTGTTTTTT.